Listed below are T cell receptor beta chains from one sample, sequenced in a study of T-cell memory formation after mild COVID-19. MiXCR, run by TCRdb on the 5' RACE reads, gives a single entry per CDR3 protein. The profile covers 350,000 to 500,000 distinct CDR3 sequences, with approximately 18% appearing a single time and 20% to 25% taken by the ten largest. Sequences were obtained from PBMCs or a T cell subset sorted from them (not recorded which). These TCRs come from a man between 18 and 35 years old who had mild COVID-19 (a few samples of this study predate the infection). Cell type and time point are not known. Each CDR3 is given with its conserved first and last residue. The D gene is left open where the match is weak. The listing skips clone size in some rows; elsewhere it reads once, few, many or a size class.

v_call	j_call	d_call	clone_size	cdr3_nt	cdr3_aa
TRBV5-4	TRBJ2-3	TRBD2	few	TGTGCCAGCAGACTAGCGGGGGGGTTAGATACGCAGTATTTT	CASRLAGGLDTQYF
TRBV27	TRBJ1-5	.	few	TGTGCCAGCAGTTCCTGGGGCCAGCCCCAGCATTTT	CASSSWGQPQHF
TRBV7-3	TRBJ1-1	TRBD1	.	TGTGCCAGCAGCATGACAGGGGGCGGTGAAGCTTTCTTT	CASSMTGGGEAFF
TRBV27	TRBJ1-1	.	.	TGTGCCAGCAGTATTTCACCGAACACTGAAGCTTTCTTT	CASSISPNTEAFF
TRBV23-1	TRBJ2-3	.	.	TGCGCCAGCAGTCATAACACAGATACGCAGTATTTT	CASSHNTDTQYF
TRBV5-1	TRBJ1-1	TRBD1	many	TGCGCCAGCAGCTTGCGGGTAGGACAGGGAGGCACTGAAGCTTTCTTT	CASSLRVGQGGTEAFF
TRBV4-1	TRBJ1-2	.	.	TGCGCCAGCAGCCACCTAAATGGGACACCTCTCTATGGCTACACCTTC	CASSHLNGTPLYGYTF
TRBV12-3/TRBV12-4	TRBJ1-2	.	few	TGTGCCAGCATCCACCCCCCCGCAGGCTACACCTTC	CASIHPPAGYTF
TRBV12-3/TRBV12-4	TRBJ1-4	.	few	TGTGCCAGCAAATCGAACGGCGGGGAAAAACTGTTTTTT	CASKSNGGEKLFF
TRBV6-6	TRBJ2-3	TRBD2	.	TGTGCCTCCAACGTCGCGGGGGGGACAGATACGCAGTATTTT	CASNVAGGTDTQYF
TRBV7-2	TRBJ2-3	.	many	TGTGCCAGCACCACGAATAACCCTAGCACAGATACGCAGTATTTT	CASTTNNPSTDTQYF
TRBV28	TRBJ1-5	.	.	TGTGCCAGCAGTTTCAGGGTTCGGGGATATCAGCCCCAGCATTTT	CASSFRVRGYQPQHF
TRBV4-2	TRBJ2-4	TRBD2	.	TGTGCCAGCAGCCAAGAAAATTTAGGACTAGGGGAGGACATTCAGTACTTC	CASSQENLGLGEDIQYF
TRBV29-1	TRBJ2-1	.	few	TGCAGCGTTGCGTTCAGCGGTAATGAGCAGTTCTTC	CSVAFSGNEQFF
TRBV18	TRBJ1-5	.	.	TGTGCCAGCTCGGGGACAACAGCTCAGCCCCAGCATTTT	CASSGTTAQPQHF
TRBV7-9	TRBJ2-5	.	few	TGTGCCAGCAGCTTAGCGTTAGTAGCGCCGGATGAGACCCAGTACTTC	CASSLALVAPDETQYF
TRBV7-2	TRBJ1-4	.	.	TGTGCCAGCAGCTTAGGGGGGCGTTGGGATGAAAAACTGATTTTT	CASSLGGRWDEKLIF
TRBV5-1	TRBJ1-4	.	.	TGCGCCAGCAGTCCCGCAGGGACCCTAGGGGAAAAACTGTTTTTT	CASSPAGTLGEKLFF
TRBV5-1	TRBJ2-3	.	few	TGCGCCAGCAGCTTGGGACAGCCCGCAGATACGCAGTATTTT	CASSLGQPADTQYF
TRBV19	TRBJ2-1	TRBD2	once	TGTGCCAGTGGGGGGCTAGCGGGGAATGAGCAGTTCTTC	CASGGLAGNEQFF
TRBV6-5	TRBJ2-7	.	few	TGTGCCAGCAGTTACTCACACAGGGTTCGAGAGCAGTACTTC	CASSYSHRVREQYF
TRBV29-1	TRBJ1-1	TRBD1	.	TGCAGCGCCCAGGGGGCTCTGAACACTGAAGCTTTCTTT	CSAQGALNTEAFF
TRBV6-2/TRBV6-3	TRBJ1-5	.	.	TGTGCCAGCACCTACGCGGGAAATCAGCCCCAGCATTTT	CASTYAGNQPQHF
TRBV30	TRBJ2-2	.	.	TGTGCCTGGAGTGTTATTCTCCCAGACGGGGAGCTGTTTTTT	CAWSVILPDGELFF
TRBV7-9	TRBJ2-3	TRBD2	few	TGTGCCAGCAGCTTCGGACTAGCGGGGGGCCCGGGCACAGATACGCAGTATTTT	CASSFGLAGGPGTDTQYF
TRBV5-1	TRBJ1-1	.	many	TGCGCCAGCAGCTCACAGGGTACCACTGAAGCTTTCTTT	CASSSQGTTEAFF
TRBV5-1	TRBJ2-3	TRBD1	many	TGCGCCAGCGCCGGGACAGGGTCGGCAGATACGCAGTATTTT	CASAGTGSADTQYF
TRBV6-2/TRBV6-3	TRBJ2-3	TRBD2	few	TGTGCCAGCAACCGACTAGCGGGGGCAAACACAGATACGCAGTATTTT	CASNRLAGANTDTQYF
TRBV11-2	TRBJ1-1	.	.	TGTGCCAGCAGCTTAGCCCAGGGTATGAACACTGAAGCTTTCTTT	CASSLAQGMNTEAFF
TRBV27	TRBJ1-2	.	few	TGTGCCAGCAGTCCCGGTTTGAACAACGCGGGCTACACCTTC	CASSPGLNNAGYTF
TRBV12-3/TRBV12-4	TRBJ1-3	.	few	TGTGCCAGCATCAGGGATCCTGGAAACACCATATATTTT	CASIRDPGNTIYF
TRBV7-2	TRBJ1-4	.	.	TGTGCCAGCAGCCACCTCTACGGCGCAGGCCTAAAAGCGGCTAATGAAAAACTGTTTTTT	CASSHLYGAGLKAANEKLFF
TRBV6-4	TRBJ2-3	.	few	TGTGCCAGCAGTGATTCTCCGTCCACAGATACGCAGTATTTT	CASSDSPSTDTQYF
TRBV5-1	TRBJ1-1	.	many	TGCGCCAGCACAGACTCACCGGGAACTGAAGCTTTCTTT	CASTDSPGTEAFF
TRBV3-1	TRBJ1-1	.	.	TGTGCCAGCAGCCAAGAAGGGCCGGGGGCGCAGGTCTTT	CASSQEGPGAQVF
TRBV20-1	TRBJ1-3	.	.	TGCAGTGCTAGAGATTTGGACACCATATATTTT	CSARDLDTIYF
TRBV6-2/TRBV6-3	TRBJ2-1	.	many	TGTGCCAGCAGTTACGGGGCTCACAATGAGCAGTTCTTC	CASSYGAHNEQFF
TRBV6-6	TRBJ1-5	.	many	TGTGCCAGCAGTCATGGACAGCTCAATCAGCCCCAGCATTTT	CASSHGQLNQPQHF
TRBV20-1	TRBJ2-7	TRBD2	few	TGCAGTGCTAGAGAGTTCCTAGCGGGGGTCGAGCAGTACTTC	CSAREFLAGVEQYF
TRBV6-2/TRBV6-3	TRBJ2-1	TRBD2	.	TGTGCCAGCAGTTACCCATCGGCGGGGGGGCCCCAGCCCCACTCCTACAATGAGCAGTTCTTC	CASSYPSAGGPQPHSYNEQFF